This record looks at one T cell receptor (beta chain) sequence and its context. Its antigen is still unknown. Germline values: CDR1 SGHDN, CDR2 FVKESK. CDR3 length: 20 amino acids. The sample is drawn from a study of T cells expressing NK-cell markers. The authors generated TCR beta cDNA through 5'RACE template switching with UMIs. TCRdb re-called the 5' RACE reads and catalogs CDR3 proteins one per entry, DNA excluded. The table for this sample gives a few hundred thousand distinct CDR3 sequences. General study points: For over five donors, the dominant NKG2C+ clonotypes made up about 1.0-8% of their CD8+ T cells.

The clonotype originates from a woman aged 50 to 65 in good health. The sequenced material came from blood T cells: a sorted CD56 or NKG2C T cell subset, CD4+ or CD8+ T cells, or bulk PBMC T cells (not recorded which). The chain links TRBV14 to TRBJ2-7; TCRdb's assignment of TRBD2 cannot be checked, as there is no DNA. CDR3 residues: CASTLLGGTGGLAGPYEQYF.